This T cell receptor beta chain originates from a study of T cell responses to AZD1222 COVID-19 vaccine. Study findings and constraints: Clonal diversity was possibly underestimated, and white British individuals and females predominated among donors. Along spike, vaccine-associated CD4 TCRs were found throughout, with dominance at 160-218 and 743-854. Repertoire collection took place solely once the T cell response had peaked.

Germline V lookup: CDR1 SGDLS, CDR2 YYNGEE. V lost 2 bases and J lost 9; bases outside the gene matches: 6. The CDR3 has 14 amino acids. TCRdb's copy holds only in-frame clones and misses some; the assay was immunoSEQ multiplex PCR. The sample has approximately 120,000 clones, 92% seen once. Concerning this clone: Its antigen is not known.

The receptor's source is an adult in good health. This chain links TRBV9 with TRBJ2-1, with 9 nucleotides matching TRBD2. Sequenced material: peripheral blood, taken on day 0 of AZD1222 vaccination. CDR3 protein: CASSVEREDGEQFF. In nucleotides, the CDR3 is TGTGCCAGCAGCGTCGAGCGGGAGGATGGTGAGCAGTTCTTC.